The next 24 T cell receptor beta chains were all read from a single sample in a study of cytomegalovirus exposure and HLA in healthy donors. Using immunoSEQ multiplex PCR, the repertoire was profiled, and TCRdb retains in-frame clones only, with some absent. Of roughly 200,000 clones listed, 80% to 85% were seen once; the top ten hold 2.5% to 3.5%. Sequencing input: PBMCs. The receptors come from a young woman in good health and CMV-seropositive.

This chain uses TRBV7-2 with TRBJ2-4, with 7 bases lining up with TRBD1. Germline V gives CDR1 SGHTA, CDR2 FQGNSA. V shed 0 bases, J shed 6 bases, and the junction held 5 bases outside the gene matches. The CDR3 has 15 amino acids. CDR3 in DNA: TGTGCCAGCAGCTTAGCAGGGGGCTTAGGAAACATTCAGTACTTC. Its protein is CASSLAGGLGNIQYF. The variable domain in full, completed from reference TRBV7-2 and TRBJ2-4, reads GAGVSQSPSNKVTEKGKDVELRCDPISGHTALYWYRQSLGQGLEFLIYFQGNSAPDKSGLPSDRFSAERTGGSVSTLTIQRTQQEDSAVYLCASSLAGGLGNIQYFGAGTRLSVL.

CDR3 bases: TGTGCCAGCAGCTTAAAACTAGCGGGGGGGCTGGAGACCCAGTACTTC. Amino acid sequence: CASSLKLAGGLETQYF. The chain is built from TRBV7-3 and TRBJ2-5; 13 bases match TRBD2. In germline, CDR1 is SGHTA, CDR2 FQGTGA. The CDR3 runs to 16 residues. The J segment lost 5 bases and the V segment lost 1 base, leaving 4 bases of the junction unmatched.

This clone was observed a few times. The chain recombines TRBV2 with TRBJ1-6, with a weak D call TRBD1 (5 bases). From germline, CDR1 is SNHLY and CDR2 FYNNEI. The CDR3 is 13 amino acids. Trimming stripped 7 bases from V and 6 bases from J, with 10 bases between. CDR3 coding DNA: TGTGCCAGCAAATCACAGGTTAATTCACCCCTCCACTTT. It is translated as CASKSQVNSPLHF. Using reference TRBV2 and TRBJ1-6 for the parts outside the CDR3, the full variable domain is EPEVTQTPSHQVTQMGQEVILRCVPISNHLYFYWYRQILGQKVEFLVSFYNNEISEKSEIFDDQFSVERPDGSNFTLKIRSTKLEDSAMYFCASKSQVNSPLHFGNGTRLTVT.

The J gene is TRBJ2-7, the V gene TRBV12-5, with a possible D match to TRBD2 (6 bases). CDR1 and CDR2 from the germline V gene are LGHNT and FRNRAP. Trimming left V 6 bases short and J 4 bases short, with 13 bases between. The length of the CDR3 is 13 residues. CDR3 in DNA: TGTGCTAGTGGCAGACGGGGGACGTACGAGCAGTACTTC. It is translated as CASGRRGTYEQYF.

The J gene is TRBJ1-1, the V gene TRBV9; 8 bases align to TRBD1. V gave up 3 bases and J gave up 8 bases; unmatched junction bases: 9. There are 14 residues in the CDR3. Per germline, CDR1 SGDLS and CDR2 YYNGEE. Here the CDR3 DNA reads TGTGCCAGCAGCGCCTCGGGACAGGCGCCGGAAGCTTTCTTT. It encodes CASSASGQAPEAFF. The full variable domain, with the rest looked up from reference TRBV9 and TRBJ1-1, is DSGVTQTPKHLITATGQRVTLRCSPRSGDLSVYWYQQSLDQGLQFLIQYYNGEERAKGNILERFSAQQFPDLHSELNLSSLELGDSALYFCASSASGQAPEAFFGQGTRLTVV.

The chain links TRBV10-2 to TRBJ1-3; D not certain. This CDR3 has 13 amino acids. Trimming stripped 0 bases from V and 8 bases from J, with 8 bases between. The germline V gene encodes CDR1 WSHSY and CDR2 SAAADI. CDR3 sequence (DNA): TGCGCCAGCAGTGAGTCGGCCGGGTACACCATATATTTT. As protein: CASSESAGYTIYF.

The rearrangement links TRBV4-3 to TRBJ2-6; TRBD1 aligns across 7 bases. V trimming: 3 bases; J trimming: 3 bases; junction bases outside the gene matches: 2. Germline loops: CDR1 LGHNA, CDR2 YSLEER. The CDR3 has 15 amino acids. The DNA for the CDR3 is TGCGCCAGCAGCCATACAGGGGTTGGGGCCAACGTCCTGACTTTC. Protein product: CASSHTGVGANVLTF.

V is TRBV5-4 and J is TRBJ2-6; TRBD1 might be the D (6 bases). Germline V gene sequence: CDR1 SGHNT, CDR2 YYREEE (reference sequence). The CDR3 is 17 amino acids. Trimming took 5 bases from V and 1 from J, leaving 16 bases between them. CDR3 loop: CASSSTGRGSGANVLTF. The CDR3 DNA sequence: TGTGCCAGCAGTTCAACGGGCAGGGGTTCTGGGGCCAACGTCCTGACTTTC.

This clone was seen a single time. The chain uses TRBV6-5 and TRBJ1-2; D gene unclear. Per germline, CDR1 MNHEY and CDR2 SVGAGI. This CDR3 has 14 amino acids. The V and J ends lost 0 bases and 7 bases respectively, with 12 bases between them. CDR3 in amino acids: CASSYSRTVSGYTF. CDR3 DNA: TGTGCCAGCAGTTACTCTCGAACAGTCAGTGGCTACACCTTC.

The chain recombines TRBV4-3 with TRBJ2-2; a possible D gene is TRBD1 (5 bases). This CDR3 is 15 amino acids long. Germline values: CDR1 LGHNA, CDR2 YSLEER. V gave up 0 bases and J gave up 5 bases, with 10 bases separating them. CDR3 nucleotides: TGCGCCAGCAGCCAAGATGATCCAGGGACCGGGGAGCTGTTTTTT. It encodes CASSQDDPGTGELFF.

The sample holds a few counts of this clone. The chain links TRBV2 to TRBJ2-7; a weak D match, TRBD1 (5 bases). This CDR3 spans 11 amino acids. Germline CDR1 and CDR2: SNHLY and FYNNEI. V was shortened by 7 bases and J by 3 bases, with 7 bases between the two germline ends. CDR3 nucleotides: TGTGCCAGCACAGGGTTCTACGAGCAGTACTTC. Translated: CASTGFYEQYF.

This chain uses TRBV2 with TRBJ1-5, with a weak D call TRBD1 (6 bases). V shed 1 base and J shed 6 bases, with 13 bases lying between them. Germline V gives CDR1 SNHLY, CDR2 FYNNEI. This CDR3 is built from 15 residues. The CDR3 loop reads CASSEGAGDGQPQHF. The CDR3 bases are TGTGCCAGCAGTGAAGGGGCAGGGGACGGTCAGCCCCAGCATTTT. Complete variable domain (other parts from reference TRBV2 and TRBJ1-5): EPEVTQTPSHQVTQMGQEVILRCVPISNHLYFYWYRQILGQKVEFLVSFYNNEISEKSEIFDDQFSVERPDGSNFTLKIRSTKLEDSAMYFCASSEGAGDGQPQHFGDGTRLSIL.

The chain recombines TRBV6-4 with TRBJ1-4; TRBD1 might be the D (6 bases). Germline CDR1 is MRHNA and CDR2 is SNTAGT. V gave up 11 bases and J gave up 8 bases, with 15 bases separating them. The CDR3 is made up of 12 amino acids. The CDR3 sequence is CAVNPQGEKLFF. In DNA, the CDR3 is TGTGCCGTCAATCCTCAGGGGGAAAAACTGTTTTTT.

The chain employs TRBV10-3 and TRBJ2-2; 7 bases are a match to TRBD1. The CDR3 has 16 amino acids. V gave up 6 bases and J gave up 2 bases; unmatched junction bases: 9. In germline, CDR1 is ENHRY, CDR2 SYGVKD. This chain's CDR3 is CAIRDKTGSNTGELFF. DNA of the CDR3: TGTGCCATCAGGGATAAGACAGGGTCTAACACCGGGGAGCTGTTTTTT.

The gene calls are TRBV2 and TRBJ2-1; a possible D gene is TRBD2 (6 bases). Per the germline V gene, CDR1 is SNHLY and CDR2 is FYNNEI. V dropped 10 bases and J dropped 8 bases, with 27 bases sitting between them. This CDR3 is built from 16 residues. CDR3: CATPSGRGPRRDEQFF. In DNA form, the CDR3 reads TGTGCCACCCCCTCGGGGCGGGGACCACGTCGTGATGAGCAGTTCTTC.

The chain recombines TRBV2 with TRBJ1-3, with no clear D. Germline V gene lookup returns CDR1 SNHLY and CDR2 FYNNEI. The CDR3 spans 13 residues. Trimming shortened V by 6 bases and J by 8 bases, and 14 bases separated the two germline ends. CDR3 sequence reads: CASRWAAWDTIYF. As DNA, the CDR3 is TGTGCCAGCAGGTGGGCTGCTTGGGACACCATATATTTT.

In this sample, this clone turned up many times. The rearrangement links TRBV4-1 to TRBJ2-3, with 11 bases fitting TRBD2. This CDR3 comprises 17 residues. V was clipped by 1 base and J by 3 bases; unmatched bases: 6. Looked up from germline, CDR1 is MGHRA and CDR2 is YSYEKL. DNA of the CDR3: TGCGCCAGCAGCCAAGGGCTAGCGGGGGGTCCGACAGATACGCAGTATTTT. Amino acids: CASSQGLAGGPTDTQYF.

The chain has TRBV6-5 and TRBJ2-7, with TRBD2 matching over 10 bases. Germline CDR1 MNHEY, CDR2 SVGAGI. CDR3 length: 15 residues. The V segment lost 8 bases and the J segment 3 bases; nucleotides outside the gene matches: 10. DNA of the CDR3: TGTGCCAGCTCCCCCTGGGCTAGCGGGGGCTACGAGCAGTACTTC. It is translated as CASSPWASGGYEQYF.

This chain connects TRBV9 to TRBJ2-3; 8 bases agree with TRBD2. J was trimmed by 1 base and V by 3 bases; bases with no gene match: 7. The germline CDR1 and CDR2 sequences are SGDLS and YYNGEE. This CDR3 contains 16 residues. CDR3 region: CASSEGLAGRTDTQYF. The CDR3 DNA sequence: TGTGCCAGCAGCGAGGGGTTAGCGGGGCGCACAGATACGCAGTATTTT.

The J gene is TRBJ2-3, the V gene TRBV5-1, with D hard to call. This CDR3 has 14 amino acids. Germline loops: CDR1 SGHRS, CDR2 YFSETQ. V lost 1 base and J 6 bases, leaving 12 bases between the germline ends. CDR3 nucleotide sequence: TGCGCCAGCAGCTTGCTCCTTTCCGAGGATACGCAGTATTTT. Translation: CASSLLLSEDTQYF.

The chain is built from TRBV6-1 and TRBJ1-2; TRBD1 is a possible D gene (6 bases). V lost 4 bases and J lost 6, with 15 bases in between. CDR1 is MNHNS, CDR2 SASEGT, per germline. The CDR3 totals 14 residues. The CDR3 DNA reads TGTGCCAGCAGTGTAACACAGGGATTTGATGGCTACACCTTC. This codes for CASSVTQGFDGYTF.

The V and J genes are TRBV13 and TRBJ2-2; perhaps TRBD2 as D (6 bases). Germline V gene lookup returns CDR1 PRHDT and CDR2 FYEKMQ (reference sequence). CDR3 size: 14 residues. V was clipped by 3 bases and J by 1 base, with 6 bases between them. DNA for the CDR3: TGTGCCAGCAGCTTCGGGGGGAACACCGGGGAGCTGTTTTTT. Translating it yields CASSFGGNTGELFF.

In this sample, this clone turned up once. The J gene is TRBJ1-1, the V gene TRBV6-1, with D unresolved. The ends were cut back, 0 bases at V and 4 bases at J, with 6 bases in the middle. Germline V gives CDR1 MNHNS, CDR2 SASEGT. The CDR3 loop spans 13 amino acids. Here the CDR3 reads CASSEASGTEAFF. The CDR3 nucleotides are TGTGCCAGCAGTGAAGCGAGCGGCACTGAAGCTTTCTTT.

This clone has just a few counts. The chain recombines TRBV18 with TRBJ2-7; 12 bases align to TRBD2. Germline loops: CDR1 KGHSH, CDR2 LQKENI. Unmatched junction bases numbered 3, after V lost 6 bases and J lost 3 bases. The CDR3 sequence is 14 residues long. In nucleotides, the CDR3 is TGTGCCAGCTCGCCGACTAGCGGGGGCTACGAGCAGTACTTC. Residues: CASSPTSGGYEQYF. Full variable domain (rest looked up from reference TRBV18 and TRBJ2-7): NAGVMQNPRHLVRRRGQEARLRCSPMKGHSHVYWYRQLPEEGLKFMVYLQKENIIDESGMPKERFSAEFPKEGPSILRIQQVVRGDSAAYFCASSPTSGGYEQYFGPGTRLTVT.